A selection of T cell receptor beta chains follows, all from one sample in a study of blood T cell repertoires in COVID-19. Libraries were prepared by immunoSEQ multiplex PCR; TCRdb keeps only in-frame clonotypes and omits some of them. The sample includes over 250,000 clones, 90% of them seen just once. Sequenced input: PBMCs or T cells enriched from blood (not recorded which). The receptor source for this set is a woman in her twenties or thirties who had recovered from COVID-19. Each CDR3 is given with its conserved first and last residue. The D gene is left open where the match is weak.

v_call	d_call	j_call	cdr3_length	cdr3_aa	cdr3_nt
TRBV25-1	TRBD1	TRBJ1-4	14	CASSDGTGGEKLFF	TGTGCCAGCAGTGATGGGACAGGGGGTGAAAAACTGTTTTTT
TRBV9	.	TRBJ2-3	15	CASSPRTVLTDTQYF	TGTGCCAGCAGCCCAAGGACAGTGCTCACAGATACGCAGTATTTT
TRBV6-5	TRBD2	TRBJ2-7	16	CASSYSLTSGVSWQYF	TGTGCCAGCAGTTACTCCTTGACTAGCGGGGTTTCCTGGCAGTACTTC
TRBV19	.	TRBJ1-2	14	CASSHPGLLGGYTF	TGTGCCAGTAGTCATCCGGGACTGTTAGGTGGCTACACCTTC
TRBV29-1	.	TRBJ1-1	14	CSVPKLRDNTEAFF	TGCAGCGTACCCAAACTTAGAGATAACACTGAAGCTTTCTTT
TRBV12-5	TRBD1	TRBJ2-7	12	CASGLEGQFPFF	TGTGCTAGTGGTTTGGAGGGACAGTTCCCCTTCTTC
TRBV9	.	TRBJ1-4	14	CASSRDSFNEKLFF	TGTGCCAGCAGTCGTGACAGCTTTAATGAAAAACTGTTTTTT
TRBV9	TRBD1	TRBJ2-7	14	CASSPGTGNYEQYF	TGTGCCAGCAGCCCAGGGACAGGGAACTACGAGCAGTACTTC
TRBV6-5	TRBD2	TRBJ2-5	16	CASSYSTSGVQETQYF	TGTGCCAGCAGTTACTCAACTAGCGGGGTACAAGAGACCCAGTACTTC
TRBV2	.	TRBJ2-1	13	CASSETKLNEQFF	TGTGCCAGCAGTGAAACCAAGCTTAATGAGCAGTTCTTC
TRBV11-3	TRBD2	TRBJ2-7	15	CASSQGLAGLGEQYF	TGTGCCAGCAGCCAGGGACTAGCGGGATTGGGGGAGCAGTACTTC